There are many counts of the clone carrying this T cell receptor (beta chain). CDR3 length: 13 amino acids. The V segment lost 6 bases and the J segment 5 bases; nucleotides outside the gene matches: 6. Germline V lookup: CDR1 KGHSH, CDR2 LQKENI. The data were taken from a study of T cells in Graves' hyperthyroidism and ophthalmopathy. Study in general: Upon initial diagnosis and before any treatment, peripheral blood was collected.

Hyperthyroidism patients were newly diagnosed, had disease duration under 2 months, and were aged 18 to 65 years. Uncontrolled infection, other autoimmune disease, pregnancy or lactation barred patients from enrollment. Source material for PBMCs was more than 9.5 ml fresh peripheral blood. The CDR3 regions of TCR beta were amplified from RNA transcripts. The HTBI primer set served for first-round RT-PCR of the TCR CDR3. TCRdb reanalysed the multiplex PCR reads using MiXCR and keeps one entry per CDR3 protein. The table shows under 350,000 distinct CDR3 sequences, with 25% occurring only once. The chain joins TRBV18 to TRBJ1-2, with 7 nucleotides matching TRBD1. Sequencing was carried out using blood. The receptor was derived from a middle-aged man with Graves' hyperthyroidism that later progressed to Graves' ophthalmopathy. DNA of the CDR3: TGTGCCAGCTCGCGGGACAGCCTGTATGGCTACACCTTC. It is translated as CASSRDSLYGYTF. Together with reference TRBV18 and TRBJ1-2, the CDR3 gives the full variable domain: NAGVMQNPRHLVRRRGQEARLRCSPMKGHSHVYWYRQLPEEGLKFMVYLQKENIIDESGMPKERFSAEFPKEGPSILRIQQVVRGDSAAYFCASSRDSLYGYTFGSGTRLTVV.